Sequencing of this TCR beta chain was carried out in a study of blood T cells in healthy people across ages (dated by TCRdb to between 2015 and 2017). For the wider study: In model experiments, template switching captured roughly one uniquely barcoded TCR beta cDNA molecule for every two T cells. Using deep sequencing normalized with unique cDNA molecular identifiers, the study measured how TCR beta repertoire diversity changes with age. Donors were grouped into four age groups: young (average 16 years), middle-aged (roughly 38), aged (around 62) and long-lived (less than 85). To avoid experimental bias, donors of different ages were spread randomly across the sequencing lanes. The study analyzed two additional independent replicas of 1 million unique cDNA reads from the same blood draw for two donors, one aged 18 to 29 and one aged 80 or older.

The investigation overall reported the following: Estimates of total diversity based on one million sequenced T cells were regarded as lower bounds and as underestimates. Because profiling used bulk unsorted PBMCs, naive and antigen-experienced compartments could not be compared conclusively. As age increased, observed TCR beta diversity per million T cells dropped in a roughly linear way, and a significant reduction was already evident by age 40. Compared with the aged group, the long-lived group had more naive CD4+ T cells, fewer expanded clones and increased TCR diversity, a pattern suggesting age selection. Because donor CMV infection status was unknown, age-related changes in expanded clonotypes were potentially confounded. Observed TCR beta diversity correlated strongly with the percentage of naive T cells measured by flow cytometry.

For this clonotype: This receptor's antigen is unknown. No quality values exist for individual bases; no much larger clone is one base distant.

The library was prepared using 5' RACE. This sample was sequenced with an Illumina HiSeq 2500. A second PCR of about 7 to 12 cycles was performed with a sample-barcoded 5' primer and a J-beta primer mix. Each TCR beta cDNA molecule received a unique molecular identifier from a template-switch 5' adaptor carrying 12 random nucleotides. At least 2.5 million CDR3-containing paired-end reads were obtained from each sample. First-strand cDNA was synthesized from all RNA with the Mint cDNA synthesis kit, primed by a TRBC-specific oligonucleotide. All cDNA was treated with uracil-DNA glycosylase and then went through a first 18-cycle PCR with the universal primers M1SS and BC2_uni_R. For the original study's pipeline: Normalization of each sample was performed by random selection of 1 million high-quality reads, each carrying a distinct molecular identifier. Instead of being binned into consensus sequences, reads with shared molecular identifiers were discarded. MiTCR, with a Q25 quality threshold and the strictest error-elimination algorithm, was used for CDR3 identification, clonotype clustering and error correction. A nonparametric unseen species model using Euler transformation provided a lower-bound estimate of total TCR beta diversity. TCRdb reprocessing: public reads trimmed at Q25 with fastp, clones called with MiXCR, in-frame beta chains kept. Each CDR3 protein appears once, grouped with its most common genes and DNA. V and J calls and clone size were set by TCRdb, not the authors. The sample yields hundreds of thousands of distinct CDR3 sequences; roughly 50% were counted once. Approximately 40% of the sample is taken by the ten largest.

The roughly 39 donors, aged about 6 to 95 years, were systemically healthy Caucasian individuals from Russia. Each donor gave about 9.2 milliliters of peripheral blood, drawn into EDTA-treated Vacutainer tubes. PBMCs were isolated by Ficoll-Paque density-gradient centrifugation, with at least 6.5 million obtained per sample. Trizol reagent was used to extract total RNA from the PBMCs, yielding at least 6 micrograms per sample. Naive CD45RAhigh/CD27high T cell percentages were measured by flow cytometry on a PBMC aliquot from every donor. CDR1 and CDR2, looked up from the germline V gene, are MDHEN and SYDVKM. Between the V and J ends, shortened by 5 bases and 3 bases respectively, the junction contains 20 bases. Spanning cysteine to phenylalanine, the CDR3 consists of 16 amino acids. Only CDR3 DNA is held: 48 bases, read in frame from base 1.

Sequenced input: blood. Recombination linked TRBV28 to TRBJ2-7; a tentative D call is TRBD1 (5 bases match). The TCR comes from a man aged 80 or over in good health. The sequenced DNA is TGTGCCAGCAGTGACTTTATCCAGGGTCGTGGCTACGAGCAGTACTTC. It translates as CASSDFIQGRGYEQYF. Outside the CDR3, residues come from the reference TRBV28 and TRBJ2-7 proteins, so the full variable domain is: DVKVTQSSRYLVKRTGEKVFLECVQDMDHENMFWYRQDPGLGLRLIYFSYDVKMKEKGDIPEGYSVSREKKERFSLILESASTNQTSMYLCASSDFIQGRGYEQYFGPGTRLTVT.